Reported below is one TCR beta chain. The antigen is not known. This sample was included in a study of cytomegalovirus exposure and HLA in healthy donors. Findings and limits, study-wide: In an earlier analysis, most TCR beta V segments were productive about 87% or about 30% of the time.

This CDR3 is 14 amino acids long. The junction had 2 bases not matched to a gene; V was cut back by 6 bases and J by 0 bases. Germline CDR1 and CDR2: MNHEY and SVGAGI. The primer mix had 60 Vbeta and 13 Jbeta primers. TCRdb keeps only in-frame clones here, not all; method: immunoSEQ multiplex PCR. The repertoire holds just over 95,000 clones, with 78% as singletons. The sequencing sample was made of PBMCs. The J gene is TRBJ2-1, the V gene TRBV6-5, with 7 bases that match TRBD2. This receptor was obtained from a woman between 35 and 50 years old in good health and CMV-seropositive. CDR3 sequence reads: CASRRDYSYNEQFF. For the CDR3, the DNA is TGTGCCAGCAGGAGGGACTACTCCTACAATGAGCAGTTCTTC.